Shown below are 20 T cell receptor beta chains from a single sample sequenced in a study of vaccination and CD4 T cells after COVID-19. The antigens for these receptors are not known. Sample treatment: roughly 10-day PBMC culture with coronavirus spike peptide pools or control peptides (ViraFEST assay). One should note that the unexposed donor's CD4+ T cells were collected before the COVID-19 pandemic (2011-2018). With the Oncomine TCR Beta short-read assay, DNA from cultured CD4+ T cells was sequenced. The template was genomic DNA from cultured CD4+ T cells. TCRdb itself ran the PCR reads through MiXCR, one entry per CDR3 protein. Of under 10,000 distinct CDR3 sequences listed, nearly 35% were seen once; the top ten hold 15%. The sample consisted of CD4+ T cells from blood, cultured in vitro. The source of these receptors is a human donor in good health.

This clonotype showed up just a few times. The chain couples TRBV7-9 to TRBJ2-1; 8 nucleotides match TRBD2. Germline V CDR1 and CDR2: SEHNR, FQNEAQ (reference sequence). V lost 5 bases and J lost 9; bases outside the gene matches: 3. CDR3 length: 12 amino acids. CDR3 region: CASSPRGGEQFF. The CDR3, as DNA: TGTGCCAGCAGCCCCCGGGGGGGTGAGCAGTTCTTC.

This clonotype has only a few counts. The chain carries TRBV7-2 and TRBJ2-3, with D unclear. Germline CDR1 is SGHTA and CDR2 is FQGNSA. Trimming removed 5 bases from V and 5 bases from J, with 8 bases in between. This CDR3 comprises 12 residues. DNA for the CDR3: TGTGCCAGCAGCCCACCGCGAGATACGCAGTATTTT. Protein sequence: CASSPPRDTQYF.

This clonotype appeared a few times. The gene calls are TRBV7-8 and TRBJ2-2, with 11 bases fitting TRBD2. This CDR3 spans 18 amino acids. Looked up from germline, CDR1 is SGHVS and CDR2 is FQNEAQ. Trimming cost V 5 bases and J 6 bases; bases outside gene matches: 14. DNA for the CDR3: TGTGCCAGCAGCCTTAGGGCATTAGCGGGAGGGCCGCCCGGGGAGCTGTTTTTT. This codes for CASSLRALAGGPPGELFF.

Remarks on this clonotype: Germline and junction disagree at one end, which may indicate a read error. Written as DNA, the CDR3 is TGTGCCAGCAGTATATGGATAAGCACTGAAGCTTTCTTT. It translates to CASSIWISTEAFF. This chain joins TRBV28 and TRBJ1-1; D call uncertain. Per germline, CDR1 MDHEN and CDR2 SYDVKM. The CDR3 loop spans 13 amino acids.

Details on this clonotype: A read error is likely, as this CDR3 ends without the conserved phenylalanine or tryptophan. The genes are TRBV27 and TRBJ2-7, with D uncertain. Trimming removed 5 bases at V and 3 bases at J, with 5 bases between. In germline, CDR1 is MNHEY, CDR2 SMNVEV (reference sequence). The CDR3 spans 11 residues. CDR3 in amino acids: CASSDGYEQYL. Here the CDR3 DNA reads TGTGCCAGCAGTGACGGCTACGAGCAGTACCTC.

The rearrangement links TRBV5-1 to TRBJ2-2; TRBD1 matches 8 bases. Germline CDR1 reads SGHRS; CDR2 reads YFSETQ. The CDR3 runs to 16 residues. The junction had 5 bases not matched to a gene; V was cut back by 4 bases and J by 0 bases. CDR3 sequence: CASSTGQATNTGELFF. The CDR3 nucleotides are TGCGCCAGCAGCACGGGACAGGCCACGAACACCGGGGAGCTGTTTTTT.

V is TRBV7-2 and J is TRBJ2-3; D is undetermined. This CDR3 comprises 14 residues. CDR1 is SGHTA and CDR2 is FQGNSA in the germline V gene. Trimming stripped 3 bases from V and 5 bases from J, with 12 bases between. The CDR3 spells CASSFRMRGDTQYF. DNA for the CDR3: TGTGCCAGCAGCTTCCGAATGAGAGGAGATACGCAGTATTTT.

This clonotype was found a few times. The J gene is TRBJ1-1, the V gene TRBV7-9; D possibly corresponds to TRBD1 (6 bases). V gave up 6 bases and J gave up 4 bases, with 24 bases separating them. Germline CDR1 SEHNR, CDR2 FQNEAQ (reference sequence). The CDR3 runs 17 residues. The CDR3, as DNA: TGTGCCAGCAGTTTGACGCCACAAAATTTCAGGGGCACTGAAGCTTTCTTT. Amino acid sequence: CASSLTPQNFRGTEAFF.

This clonotype was seen only a few times. The CDR3 nucleotides read TGTGCCAGCAGCTTGGTTCAGGAGCCTCTATACGAGCAGTACTTC. It translates to CASSLVQEPLYEQYF. V gene TRBV5-5 combines with J gene TRBJ2-7; D not resolved. The V gene lost 0 bases and the J gene lost 4 bases, with 14 bases spanning the gap. This CDR3 spans 15 amino acids. Germline V gives CDR1 SGHKS, CDR2 YYEKEE (reference sequence).

The chain employs TRBV14 and TRBJ1-1, with TRBD1 as a possible D gene (6 bases). Germline V lookup: CDR1 SGHDN, CDR2 FVKESK. The CDR3 runs 13 residues. The ends were cut back, 3 bases at V and 10 bases at J, with 15 bases in the middle. This chain's CDR3 is CASSQLEGGRAFF. The CDR3 region has the DNA TGTGCCAGCAGCCAGTTGGAAGGGGGTCGAGCTTTCTTT.

This clonotype came up a few times. The V and J genes are TRBV6-2 or TRBV6-3 and TRBJ1-2; possible D gene TRBD1, 5 bases. The CDR3 has 11 residues. Trimming took off 10 bases at V and 7 bases at J, with 13 bases between the two ends. The germline CDR1 and CDR2 sequences are MNHEY and SVGEGT. CDR3 residues: CATDEGSGYTF. CDR3 DNA: TGTGCCACCGATGAGGGGTCTGGCTACACCTTC.

The chain joins TRBV2 to TRBJ2-7, with TRBD1 matching 8 bases. V was clipped by 3 bases and J by 1 base; unmatched bases: 14. Looked up from germline, CDR1 is SNHLY and CDR2 is FYNNEI. This CDR3 contains 18 residues. The CDR3 DNA is TGTGCCAGCAGTGAGCTCTTTAGGAGGACAGGGTTTTCCTACGAGCAGTACTTC. Protein sequence: CASSELFRRTGFSYEQYF.

The chain uses TRBV5-4 and TRBJ2-3, with TRBD2 as a possible D gene (5 bases). The V gene lost 6 bases and the J gene lost 2 bases, with 16 bases spanning the gap. The CDR3 sequence is 15 residues long. Germline CDR1 and CDR2: SGHNT and YYREEE (reference sequence). CDR3 sequence reads: CASKGGLPFTDTQYF. The DNA for the CDR3 is TGTGCCAGCAAGGGCGGACTTCCCTTCACAGATACGCAGTATTTT.

A few counts support this clonotype. The chain employs TRBV27 and TRBJ2-6; D is ambiguous. The V end lost 3 bases, the J end lost 2 bases, and 8 bases lay between the germline ends. The CDR3 is 15 residues long. Germline CDR1 is MNHEY and CDR2 is SMNVEV (reference sequence). The CDR3 sequence: CASSLWGAGANVLTF. CDR3 in DNA: TGTGCCAGCAGTTTGTGGGGTGCTGGGGCCAACGTCCTGACTTTC. The full variable domain, its missing parts supplied by reference TRBV27 and TRBJ2-6, is EAQVTQNPRYLITVTGKKLTVTCSQNMNHEYMSWYRQDPGLGLRQIYYSMNVEVTDKGDVPEGYKVSRKEKRNFPLILESPSPNQTSLYFCASSLWGAGANVLTFGAGSRLTVL.

V is TRBV6-1 and J is TRBJ2-5; 9 bases match TRBD1. The CDR3 runs 15 residues. The J segment lost 0 bases and the V segment lost 6 bases, leaving 5 bases of the junction unmatched. In germline, CDR1 is MNHNS, CDR2 SASEGT. The CDR3 here is CASSAGQGYQETQYF. CDR3 sequence (DNA): TGTGCCAGCAGCGCAGGACAGGGGTACCAAGAGACCCAGTACTTC.

This clonotype was seen more than once but under ten times. This rearrangement joins TRBV28 to TRBJ1-1; perhaps TRBD1 as D (5 bases). V was pared by 5 bases and J by 6 bases, with 16 bases between. Germline V CDR1 and CDR2: MDHEN, SYDVKM. The CDR3 spans 14 residues. The CDR3 DNA is TGTGCCAGCAGTGCCCGGGACCCTGGGGCTGAAGCTTTCTTT. Protein product: CASSARDPGAEAFF.

The V gene is TRBV7-2, the J gene TRBJ1-1, with 8 nucleotides matching TRBD1. The CDR3 runs to 13 residues. Per germline, CDR1 SGHTA and CDR2 FQGNSA. Losses at the gene ends were 4 bases for V and 10 bases for J; bases not matched to a gene: 8. The DNA for the CDR3 is TGTGCCAGCAGCTCGGGACAGGACACCGCAGCTTTCTTT. This codes for CASSSGQDTAAFF.

The chain links TRBV6-1 to TRBJ1-6, with D maybe TRBD1 (5 bases). This CDR3 has 14 amino acids. The germline gives CDR1 MNHNS, CDR2 SASEGT. With 5 bases removed from V and 8 bases from J, the gap between germline ends came to 13 bases. The DNA of the CDR3 is TGTGCCAGCAGTCCACCGGGACGAGATTCACCCCTCCACTTT. Translated, it gives CASSPPGRDSPLHF.

The rearrangement uses TRBV28 and TRBJ1-5; no definite D call. The CDR3 covers 16 residues. Germline CDR1 is MDHEN and CDR2 is SYDVKM. With 5 bases removed from V and 0 bases from J, the gap between germline ends came to 14 bases. In nucleotides, the CDR3 is TGTGCCAGCAGTCCCCTCGATCTTTATAGCAATCAGCCCCAGCATTTT. Amino acid sequence: CASSPLDLYSNQPQHF.

The rearrangement joins TRBV5-1 to TRBJ1-1; 7 positions agree with TRBD1. The J segment lost 4 bases and the V segment lost 4 bases, leaving 10 bases of the junction unmatched. The CDR3 is 15 residues long. Germline-derived CDR1 and CDR2 are SGHRS and YFSETQ. The CDR3 loop is CASSEAGGFSTEAFF. CDR3 in DNA: TGCGCCAGCAGCGAGGCAGGGGGATTTTCCACTGAAGCTTTCTTT.